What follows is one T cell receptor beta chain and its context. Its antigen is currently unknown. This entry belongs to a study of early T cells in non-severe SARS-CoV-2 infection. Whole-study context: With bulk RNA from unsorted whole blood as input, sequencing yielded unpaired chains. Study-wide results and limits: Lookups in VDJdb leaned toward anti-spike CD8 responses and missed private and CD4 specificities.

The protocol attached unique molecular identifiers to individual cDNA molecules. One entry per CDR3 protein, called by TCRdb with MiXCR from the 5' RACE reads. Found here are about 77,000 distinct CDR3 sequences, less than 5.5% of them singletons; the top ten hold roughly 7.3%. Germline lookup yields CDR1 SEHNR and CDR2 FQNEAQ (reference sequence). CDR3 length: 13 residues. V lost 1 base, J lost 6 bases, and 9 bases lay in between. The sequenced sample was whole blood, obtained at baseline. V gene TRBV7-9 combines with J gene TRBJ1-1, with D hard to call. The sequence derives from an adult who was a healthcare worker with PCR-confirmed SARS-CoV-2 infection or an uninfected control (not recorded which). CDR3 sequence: CASSLVGSPEAFF. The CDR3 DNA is TGTGCCAGCAGCTTAGTGGGTTCCCCTGAAGCTTTCTTT.